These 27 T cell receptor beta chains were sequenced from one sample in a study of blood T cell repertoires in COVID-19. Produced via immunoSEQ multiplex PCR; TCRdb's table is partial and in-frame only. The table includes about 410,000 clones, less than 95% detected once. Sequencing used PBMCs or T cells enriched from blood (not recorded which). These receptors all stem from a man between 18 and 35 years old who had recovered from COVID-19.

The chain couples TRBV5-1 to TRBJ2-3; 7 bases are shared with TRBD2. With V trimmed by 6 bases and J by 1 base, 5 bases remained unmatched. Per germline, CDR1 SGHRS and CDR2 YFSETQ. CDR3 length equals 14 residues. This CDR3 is CASMPSGGTDTQYF. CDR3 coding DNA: TGCGCCAGCATGCCTAGCGGAGGCACAGATACGCAGTATTTT.

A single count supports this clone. The CDR3 DNA reads TGTGCCAGCAGTGAACCGGGGAATCAGCCCCAGCATTTT. It translates to CASSEPGNQPQHF. V gene TRBV2 combines with J gene TRBJ1-5; D call uncertain. This CDR3 contains 13 residues. Germline V CDR1 and CDR2: SNHLY, FYNNEI. The germline V and J ends were trimmed by 2 bases and 4 bases, with 6 bases remaining between them.

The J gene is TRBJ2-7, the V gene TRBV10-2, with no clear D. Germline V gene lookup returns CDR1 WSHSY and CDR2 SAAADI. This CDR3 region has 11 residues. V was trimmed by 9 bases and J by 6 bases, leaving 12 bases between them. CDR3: CASKSTFEQYF. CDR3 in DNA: TGCGCCAGTAAGAGCACGTTCGAGCAGTACTTC.

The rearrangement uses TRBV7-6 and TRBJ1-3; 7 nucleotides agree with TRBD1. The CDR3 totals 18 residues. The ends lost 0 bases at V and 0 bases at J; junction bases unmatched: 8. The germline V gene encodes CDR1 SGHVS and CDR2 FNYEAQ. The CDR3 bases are TGTGCCAGCAGCTTAGCTTATGGACAGGTCCTCTCTGGAAACACCATATATTTT. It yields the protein CASSLAYGQVLSGNTIYF. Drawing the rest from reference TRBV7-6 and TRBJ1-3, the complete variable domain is GAGVSQSPRYKVTKRGQDVALRCDPISGHVSLYWYRQALGQGPEFLTYFNYEAQQDKSGLPNDRFSAERPEGSISTLTIQRTEQRDSAMYRCASSLAYGQVLSGNTIYFGEGSWLTVV.

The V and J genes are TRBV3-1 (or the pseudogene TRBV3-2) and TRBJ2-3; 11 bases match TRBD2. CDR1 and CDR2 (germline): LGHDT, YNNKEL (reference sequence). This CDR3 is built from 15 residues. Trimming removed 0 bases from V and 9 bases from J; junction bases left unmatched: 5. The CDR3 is CASSQELAGGNTQYF. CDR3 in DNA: TGTGCCAGCAGCCAAGAATTAGCGGGAGGGAACACGCAGTATTTT.

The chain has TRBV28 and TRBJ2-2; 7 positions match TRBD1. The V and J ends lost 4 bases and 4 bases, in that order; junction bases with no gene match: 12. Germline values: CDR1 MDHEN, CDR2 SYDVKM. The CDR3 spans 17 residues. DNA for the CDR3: TGTGCCAGCAGTTCCTCAGTTATGGGACAGAGCACCGGGGAGCTGTTTTTT. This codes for CASSSSVMGQSTGELFF.

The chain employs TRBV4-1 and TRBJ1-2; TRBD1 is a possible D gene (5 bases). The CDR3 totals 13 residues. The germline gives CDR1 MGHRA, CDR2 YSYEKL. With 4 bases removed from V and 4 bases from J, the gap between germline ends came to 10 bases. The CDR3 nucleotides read TGCGCCAGCAGCCCGACAGTGCTCTATGGCTACACCTTC. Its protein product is CASSPTVLYGYTF.

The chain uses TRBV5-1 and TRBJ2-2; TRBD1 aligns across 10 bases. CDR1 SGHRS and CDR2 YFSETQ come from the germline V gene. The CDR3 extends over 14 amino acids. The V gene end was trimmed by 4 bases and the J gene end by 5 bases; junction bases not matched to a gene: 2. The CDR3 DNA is TGCGCCAGCAGCCTGGACAGGGGGACCGGGGAGCTGTTTTTT. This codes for CASSLDRGTGELFF.

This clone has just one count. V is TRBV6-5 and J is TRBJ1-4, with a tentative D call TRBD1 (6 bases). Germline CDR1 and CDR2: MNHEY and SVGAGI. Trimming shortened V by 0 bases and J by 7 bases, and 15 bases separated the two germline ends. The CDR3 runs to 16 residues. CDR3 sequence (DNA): TGTGCCAGCAGTTACTCGACGGGGGGCGCGAGTGAAAAACTGTTTTTT. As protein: CASSYSTGGASEKLFF.

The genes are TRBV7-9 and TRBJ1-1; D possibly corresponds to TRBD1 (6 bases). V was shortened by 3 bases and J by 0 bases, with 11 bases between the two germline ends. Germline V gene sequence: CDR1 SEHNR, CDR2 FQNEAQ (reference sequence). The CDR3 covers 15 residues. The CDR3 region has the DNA TGTGCCAGCAGCTTGAGGGGGGGCATGAACACTGAAGCTTTCTTT. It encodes CASSLRGGMNTEAFF.

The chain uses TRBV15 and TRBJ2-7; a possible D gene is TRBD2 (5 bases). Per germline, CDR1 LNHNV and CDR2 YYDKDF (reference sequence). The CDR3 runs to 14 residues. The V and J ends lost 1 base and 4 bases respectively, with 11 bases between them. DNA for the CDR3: TGTGCCACCAGCAGAGGGAGGACCACTTACGAGCAGTACTTC. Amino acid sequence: CATSRGRTTYEQYF. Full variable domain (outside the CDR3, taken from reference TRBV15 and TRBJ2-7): DAMVIQNPRYQVTQFGKPVTLSCSQTLNHNVMYWYQQKSSQAPKLLFHYYDKDFNNEADTPDNFQSRRPNTSFCFLDIRSPGLGDTAMYLCATSRGRTTYEQYFGPGTRLTVT.

CDR3 residues: CASSLAGRDSTDSPLHF. In nucleotides, the CDR3 is TGCGCCAGCAGCTTGGCCGGTAGGGACAGTACTGATTCACCCCTCCACTTT. J is TRBJ1-6 and V is TRBV5-1, with 7 bases aligning to TRBD1. Germline V gene data show CDR1 as SGHRS and CDR2 as YFSETQ. The CDR3 covers 17 residues. The V gene end was trimmed by 0 bases and the J gene end by 8 bases; junction bases not matched to a gene: 11.

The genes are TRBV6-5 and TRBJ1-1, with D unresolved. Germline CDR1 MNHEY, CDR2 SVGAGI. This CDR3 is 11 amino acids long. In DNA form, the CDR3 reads TGTGCGAGTCGGTTGAACACTGAAGCTTTCTTT. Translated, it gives CASRLNTEAFF.

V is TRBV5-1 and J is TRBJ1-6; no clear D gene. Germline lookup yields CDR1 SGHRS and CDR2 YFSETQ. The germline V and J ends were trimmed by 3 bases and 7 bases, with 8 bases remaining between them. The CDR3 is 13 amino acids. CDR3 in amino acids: CASSSLQNSPLHF. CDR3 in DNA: TGCGCCAGCAGCTCCTTACAGAATTCACCCCTCCACTTT. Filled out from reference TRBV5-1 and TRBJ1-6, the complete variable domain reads KAGVTQTPRYLIKTRGQQVTLSCSPISGHRSVSWYQQTPGQGLQFLFEYFSETQRNKGNFPGRFSGRQFSNSRSEMNVSTLELGDSALYLCASSSLQNSPLHFGNGTRLTVT.

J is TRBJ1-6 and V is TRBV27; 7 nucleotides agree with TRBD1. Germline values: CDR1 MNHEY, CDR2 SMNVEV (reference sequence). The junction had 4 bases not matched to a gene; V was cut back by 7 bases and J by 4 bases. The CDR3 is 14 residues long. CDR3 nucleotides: TGTGCCAGCACTAAGGACAGGTATAATTCACCCCTCCACTTT. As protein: CASTKDRYNSPLHF.

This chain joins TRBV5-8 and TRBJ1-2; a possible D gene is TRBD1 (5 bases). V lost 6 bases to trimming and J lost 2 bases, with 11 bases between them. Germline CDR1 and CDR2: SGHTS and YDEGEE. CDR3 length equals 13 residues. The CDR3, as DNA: TGTGCCAGCATAAAGACAGCAAACTATGGCTACACCTTC. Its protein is CASIKTANYGYTF.

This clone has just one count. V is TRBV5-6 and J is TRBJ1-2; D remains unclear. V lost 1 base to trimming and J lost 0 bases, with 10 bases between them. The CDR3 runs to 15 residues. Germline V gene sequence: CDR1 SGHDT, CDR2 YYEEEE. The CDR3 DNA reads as TGTGCCAGCAGCTTGTGGGAGTTTTCTAACTATGGCTACACCTTC. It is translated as CASSLWEFSNYGYTF. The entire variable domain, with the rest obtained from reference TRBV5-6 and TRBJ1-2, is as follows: DAGVTQSPTHLIKTRGQQVTLRCSPKSGHDTVSWYQQALGQGPQFIFQYYEEEERQRGNFPDRFSGHQFPNYSSELNVNALLLGDSALYLCASSLWEFSNYGYTFGSGTRLTVV.

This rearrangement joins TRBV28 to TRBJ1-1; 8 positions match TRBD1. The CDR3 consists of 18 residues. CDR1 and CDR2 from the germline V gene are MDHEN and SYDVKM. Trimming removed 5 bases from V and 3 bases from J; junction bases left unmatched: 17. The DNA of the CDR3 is TGTGCCAGCAGTCCCTCAACAGGGGGGCGCGGATGGTACACTGAAGCTTTCTTT. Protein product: CASSPSTGGRGWYTEAFF.

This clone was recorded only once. This CDR3 is CASSRGAWATEAFF. CDR3 nucleotides: TGTGCCAGCAGTCGGGGGGCTTGGGCCACTGAAGCTTTCTTT. The gene calls are TRBV6-5 and TRBJ1-1, with a tentative D call TRBD1 (6 bases). The CDR3 loop spans 14 amino acids. The germline gives CDR1 MNHEY, CDR2 SVGAGI. V was pared by 5 bases and J by 4 bases, with 14 bases between.

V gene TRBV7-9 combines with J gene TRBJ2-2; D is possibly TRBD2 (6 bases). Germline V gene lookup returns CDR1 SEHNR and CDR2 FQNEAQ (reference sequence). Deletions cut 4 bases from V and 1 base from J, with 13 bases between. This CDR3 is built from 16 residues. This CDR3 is CASSWDLPGNTGELFF. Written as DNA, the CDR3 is TGTGCCAGCAGCTGGGACTTACCGGGGAACACCGGGGAGCTGTTTTTT.

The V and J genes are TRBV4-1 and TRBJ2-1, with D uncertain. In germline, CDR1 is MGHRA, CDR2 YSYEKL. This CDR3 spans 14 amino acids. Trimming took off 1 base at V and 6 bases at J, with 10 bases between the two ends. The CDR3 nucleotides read TGCGCCAGCAGCCAAGTGTCCAGGCGCAATGAGCAGTTCTTC. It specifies CASSQVSRRNEQFF.

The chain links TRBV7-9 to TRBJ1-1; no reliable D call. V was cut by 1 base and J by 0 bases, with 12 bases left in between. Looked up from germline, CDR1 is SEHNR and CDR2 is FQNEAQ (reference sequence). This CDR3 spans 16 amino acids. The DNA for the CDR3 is TGTGCCAGCAGCTTAGGAGCGCGGGCACTGAACACTGAAGCTTTCTTT. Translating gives CASSLGARALNTEAFF. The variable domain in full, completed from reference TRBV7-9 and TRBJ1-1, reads DTGVSQNPRHKITKRGQNVTFRCDPISEHNRLYWYRQTLGQGPEFLTYFQNEAQLEKSRLLSDRFSAERPKGSFSTLEIQRTEQGDSAMYLCASSLGARALNTEAFFGQGTRLTVV.

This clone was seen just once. The CDR3 region is CASSGRDSHNSPLHF. The CDR3 region has the DNA TGTGCCAGCAGCGGAAGGGACAGCCATAATTCACCCCTCCACTTT. The chain has TRBV3-1 (or the pseudogene TRBV3-2) and TRBJ1-6; the match to TRBD1 covers 7 bases. Germline values: CDR1 LGHDT, CDR2 YNNKEL (reference sequence). The CDR3 covers 15 residues. Germline trimming cut 5 bases from V and 5 bases from J; bases unmatched to any gene: 6.

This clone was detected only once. The CDR3 region has the DNA TGCGCCAGCAGCCAAGACACCGGGACAGGCTATGAAGCTTTCTTT. Translating it yields CASSQDTGTGYEAFF. This rearrangement joins TRBV4-1 to TRBJ1-1; TRBD1 matches 8 bases. The CDR3 contains 15 residues. The V gene end was trimmed by 0 bases and the J gene end by 7 bases; junction bases not matched to a gene: 7. The germline V gene has CDR1 MGHRA and CDR2 YSYEKL.

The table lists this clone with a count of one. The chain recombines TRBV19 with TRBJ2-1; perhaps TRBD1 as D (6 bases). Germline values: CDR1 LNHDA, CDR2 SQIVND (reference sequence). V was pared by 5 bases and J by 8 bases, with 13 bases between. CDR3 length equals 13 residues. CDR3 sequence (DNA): TGTGCCAGTAGTGTTAACAGGGCCCATGAGCAGTTCTTC. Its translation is CASSVNRAHEQFF.

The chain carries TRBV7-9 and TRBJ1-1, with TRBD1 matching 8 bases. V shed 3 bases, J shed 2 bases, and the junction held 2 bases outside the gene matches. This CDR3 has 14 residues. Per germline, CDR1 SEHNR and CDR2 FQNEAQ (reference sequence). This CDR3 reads CASSLGQANTEAFF. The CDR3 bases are TGTGCCAGCAGCTTGGGACAGGCAAACACTGAAGCTTTCTTT.

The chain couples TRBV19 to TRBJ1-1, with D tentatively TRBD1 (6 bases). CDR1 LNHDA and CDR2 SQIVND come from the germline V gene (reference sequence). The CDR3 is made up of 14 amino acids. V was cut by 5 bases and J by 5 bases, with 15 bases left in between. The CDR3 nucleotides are TGTGCCAGTAGTTCGCACAGGGTGGGGACTGAAGCTTTCTTT. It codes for CASSSHRVGTEAFF.